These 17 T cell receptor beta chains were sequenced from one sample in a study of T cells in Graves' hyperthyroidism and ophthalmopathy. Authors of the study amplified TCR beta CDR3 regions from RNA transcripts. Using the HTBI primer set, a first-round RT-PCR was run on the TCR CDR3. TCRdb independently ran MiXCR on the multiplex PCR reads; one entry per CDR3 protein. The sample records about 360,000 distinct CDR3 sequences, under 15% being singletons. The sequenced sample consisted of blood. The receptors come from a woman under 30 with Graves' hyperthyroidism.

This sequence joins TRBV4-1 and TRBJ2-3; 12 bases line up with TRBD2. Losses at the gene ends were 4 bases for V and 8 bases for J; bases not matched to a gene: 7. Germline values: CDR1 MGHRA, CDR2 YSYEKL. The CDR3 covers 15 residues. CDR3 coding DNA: TGCGCCAGCAGCCCGACTAGCGGGAGAGTAGGTACGCAGTATTTT. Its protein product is CASSPTSGRVGTQYF.

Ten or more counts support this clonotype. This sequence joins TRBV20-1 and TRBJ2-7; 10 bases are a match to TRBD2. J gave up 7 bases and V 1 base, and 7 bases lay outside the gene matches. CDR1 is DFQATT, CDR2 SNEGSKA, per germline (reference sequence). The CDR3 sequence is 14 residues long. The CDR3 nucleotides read TGCAGTGCTAGAGTGCCTAGCGGGAGCCGTGAGCAGTACTTC. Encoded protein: CSARVPSGSREQYF.

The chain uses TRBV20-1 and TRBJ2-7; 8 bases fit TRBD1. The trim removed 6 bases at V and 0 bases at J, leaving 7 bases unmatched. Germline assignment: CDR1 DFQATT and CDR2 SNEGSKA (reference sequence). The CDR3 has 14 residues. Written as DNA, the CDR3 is TGCAGTGCCAGGGGGCCCGCGAGCTCCTACGAGCAGTACTTC. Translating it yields CSARGPASSYEQYF.

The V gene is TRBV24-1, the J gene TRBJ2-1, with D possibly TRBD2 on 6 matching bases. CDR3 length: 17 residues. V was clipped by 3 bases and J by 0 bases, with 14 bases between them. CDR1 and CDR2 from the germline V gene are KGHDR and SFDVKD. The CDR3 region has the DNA TGTGCCACCAGTGATCCCAGCCCGGGAGCCTCCTACAATGAGCAGTTCTTC. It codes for CATSDPSPGASYNEQFF.

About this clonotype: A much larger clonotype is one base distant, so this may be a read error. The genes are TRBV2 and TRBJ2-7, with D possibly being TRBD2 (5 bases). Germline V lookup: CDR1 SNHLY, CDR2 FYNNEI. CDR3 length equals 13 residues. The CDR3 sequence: CASSSLAAYEQCF. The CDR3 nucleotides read TGTGCCAGCAGTAGCCTAGCTGCCTACGAGCAGTGCTTC.

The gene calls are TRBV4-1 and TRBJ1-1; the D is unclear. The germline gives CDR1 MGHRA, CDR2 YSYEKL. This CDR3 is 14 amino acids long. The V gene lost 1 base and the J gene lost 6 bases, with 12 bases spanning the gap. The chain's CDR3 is CASSQGDKVAEAFF. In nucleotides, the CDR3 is TGCGCCAGCAGCCAAGGCGACAAGGTCGCTGAAGCTTTCTTT.

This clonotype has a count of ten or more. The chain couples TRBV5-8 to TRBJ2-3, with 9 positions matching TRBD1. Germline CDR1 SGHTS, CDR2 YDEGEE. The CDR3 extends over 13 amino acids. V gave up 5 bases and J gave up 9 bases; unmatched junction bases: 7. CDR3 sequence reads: CASSTGQGGTQYF. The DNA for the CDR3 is TGTGCCAGCAGTACGGGACAGGGAGGAACGCAGTATTTT.

The CDR3 DNA is TGTGCCAGCAGCTTAGCGAACCAGGTCGGGTCCTATAATTCACCCCTCCACTTT. This gives the protein CASSLANQVGSYNSPLHF. The J gene is TRBJ1-6, the V gene TRBV7-9; D gene unclear. V lost 0 bases and J lost 1, with 13 bases in between. The germline gives CDR1 SEHNR, CDR2 FQNEAQ (reference sequence). The CDR3 runs 18 residues. The variable domain in full, completed from reference TRBV7-9 and TRBJ1-6, reads DTGVSQNPRHKITKRGQNVTFRCDPISEHNRLYWYRQTLGQGPEFLTYFQNEAQLEKSRLLSDRFSAERPKGSFSTLEIQRTEQGDSAMYLCASSLANQVGSYNSPLHFGNGTRLTVT.

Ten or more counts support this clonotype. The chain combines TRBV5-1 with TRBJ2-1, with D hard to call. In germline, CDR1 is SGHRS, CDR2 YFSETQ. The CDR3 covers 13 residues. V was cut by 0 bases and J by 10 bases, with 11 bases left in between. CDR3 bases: TGCGCCAGCAGCTTGGCAGCCTCATCGGAGCAGTTCTTC. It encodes CASSLAASSEQFF.

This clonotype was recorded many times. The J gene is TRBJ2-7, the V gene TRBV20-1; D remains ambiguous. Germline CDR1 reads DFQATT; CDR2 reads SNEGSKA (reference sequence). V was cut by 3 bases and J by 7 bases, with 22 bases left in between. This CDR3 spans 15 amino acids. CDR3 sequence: CSASASTGVAREQYF. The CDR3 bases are TGCAGTGCTAGTGCTTCTACGGGCGTTGCTAGGGAGCAGTACTTC.

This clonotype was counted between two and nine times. CDR3 nucleotide sequence: TGTGCCATCAGTGAGTCGGTAGTTAGGCAGGAAGAGGGCTACACCTTC. This gives the protein CAISESVVRQEEGYTF. The V call is TRBV10-3, the J call TRBJ1-2; D is undetermined. The CDR3 contains 16 residues. Germline V gives CDR1 ENHRY, CDR2 SYGVKD. V lost 0 bases and J lost 8, with 19 bases in between.

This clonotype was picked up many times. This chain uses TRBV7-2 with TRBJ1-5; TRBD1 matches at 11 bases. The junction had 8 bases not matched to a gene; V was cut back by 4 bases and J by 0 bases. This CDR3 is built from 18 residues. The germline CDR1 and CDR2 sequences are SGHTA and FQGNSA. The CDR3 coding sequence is TGTGCCAGCAGCTGGAGGGGGACAGGGGGGTATAGCAATCAGCCCCAGCATTTT. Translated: CASSWRGTGGYSNQPQHF.

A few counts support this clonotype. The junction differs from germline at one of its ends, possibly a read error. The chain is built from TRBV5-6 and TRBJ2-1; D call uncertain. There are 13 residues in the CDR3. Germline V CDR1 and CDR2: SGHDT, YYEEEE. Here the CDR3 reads CANSFGQGSEQFF. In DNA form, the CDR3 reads TGTGCCAACAGCTTTGGCCAAGGAAGTGAGCAGTTCTTC.

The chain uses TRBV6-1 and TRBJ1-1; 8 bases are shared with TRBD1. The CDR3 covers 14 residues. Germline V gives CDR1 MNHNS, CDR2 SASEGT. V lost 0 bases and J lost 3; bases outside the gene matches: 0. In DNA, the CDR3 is TGTGCCAGCAGTGAAGCGGACAGGGACACTGAAGCTTTCTTT. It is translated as CASSEADRDTEAFF.

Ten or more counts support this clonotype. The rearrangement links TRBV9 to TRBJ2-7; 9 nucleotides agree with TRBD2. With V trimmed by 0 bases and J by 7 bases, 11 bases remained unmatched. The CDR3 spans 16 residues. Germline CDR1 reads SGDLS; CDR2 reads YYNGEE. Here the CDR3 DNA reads TGTGCCAGCAGCGTAGGAGGTAGCGGGAGCTTGGGGGAGCAGTACTTC. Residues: CASSVGGSGSLGEQYF. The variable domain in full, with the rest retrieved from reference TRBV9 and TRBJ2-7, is DSGVTQTPKHLITATGQRVTLRCSPRSGDLSVYWYQQSLDQGLQFLIQYYNGEERAKGNILERFSAQQFPDLHSELNLSSLELGDSALYFCASSVGGSGSLGEQYFGPGTRLTVT.

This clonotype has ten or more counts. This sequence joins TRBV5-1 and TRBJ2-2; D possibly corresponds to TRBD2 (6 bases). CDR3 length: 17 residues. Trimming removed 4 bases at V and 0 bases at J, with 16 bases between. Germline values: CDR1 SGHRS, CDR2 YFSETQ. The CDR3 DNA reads TGCGCCAGCAGCCCTACCTTCGGAGGGACGAACACCGGGGAGCTGTTTTTT. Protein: CASSPTFGGTNTGELFF.

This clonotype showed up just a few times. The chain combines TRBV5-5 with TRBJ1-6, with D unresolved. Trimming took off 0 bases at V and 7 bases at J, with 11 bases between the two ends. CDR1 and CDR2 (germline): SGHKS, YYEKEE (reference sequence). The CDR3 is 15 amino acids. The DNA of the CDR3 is TGTGCCAGCAGCTTGGCCGAGACGGGGAATTCACCCCTCCACTTT. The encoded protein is CASSLAETGNSPLHF.